The present T cell receptor beta chain was sequenced within a study of Ad26.COV2.S vaccination and SARS-CoV-2 variants. General study results and limits: Non-spike TCR breadth showed similarity between vaccine and placebo recipients. Vaccine recipients showed a spike-specific TCR breadth that was higher than in placebo recipients. TCR breadth and depth analyses may have underestimated total T cell responses.

CDR1 and CDR2 (germline): SGHDT, YYEEEE. The CDR3 contains 13 residues. V shed 1 base and J shed 5 bases, with 9 bases lying between them. This clone appeared once. Its target is unknown. This sample includes further DNA sequences coding for the same CDR3. Sequencing was performed with immunoSEQ multiplex PCR; in TCRdb, only in-frame clones are kept and a portion is missing. The table records 180,000 or so clones, about 83% of them present only once. This clonotype was sampled from a human donor who had recovered from COVID-19. The sample in question was peripheral blood, obtained after recovery from COVID-19. V and J are TRBV5-6 and TRBJ2-5; D perhaps matches TRBD2 (7 bases). The CDR3: CASSLRGGETQYF. For the CDR3, the DNA is TGTGCCAGCAGCTTGAGGGGGGGGGAGACCCAGTACTTC.